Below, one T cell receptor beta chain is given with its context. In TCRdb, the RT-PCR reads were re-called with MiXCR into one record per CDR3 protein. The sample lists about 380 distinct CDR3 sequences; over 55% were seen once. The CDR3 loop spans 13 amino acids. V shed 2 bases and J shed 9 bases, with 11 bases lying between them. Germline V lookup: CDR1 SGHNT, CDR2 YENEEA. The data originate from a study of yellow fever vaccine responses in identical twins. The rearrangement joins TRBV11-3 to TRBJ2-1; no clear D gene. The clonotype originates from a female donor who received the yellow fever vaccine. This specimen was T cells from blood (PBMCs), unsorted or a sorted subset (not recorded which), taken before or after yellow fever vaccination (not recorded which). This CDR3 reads CASSLRTPREQFF. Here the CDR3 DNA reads TGTGCCAGCAGCTTACGGACCCCCCGTGAGCAGTTCTTC.